This T cell receptor beta chain was identified in a study of CD8 T cells in Susac syndrome. RNA totalling about 0.5 to 1 ug underwent reverse transcription with random hexamers. One entry per CDR3 protein, called by TCRdb with MiXCR from the immunoSEQ multiplex PCR reads. Among approximately 200,000 distinct CDR3 sequences, around 95% were seen once, and the ten largest hold around 0.08%. Trimming stripped 1 base from V and 10 bases from J, with 11 bases between. CDR3 size: 14 residues. The V gene's germline CDR1 is SEHNR and CDR2 FQNEAQ (reference sequence). The TCR originated in a human donor with multiple sclerosis. Sequencing was carried out using CD4+ T cells from PBMCs. V and J are TRBV7-9 and TRBJ1-6; D not certain. CDR3 sequence (DNA): TGTGCCAGCAGCTTAGGTACTGGGTCATCACCCCTCCACTTT. Its protein is CASSLGTGSSPLHF.